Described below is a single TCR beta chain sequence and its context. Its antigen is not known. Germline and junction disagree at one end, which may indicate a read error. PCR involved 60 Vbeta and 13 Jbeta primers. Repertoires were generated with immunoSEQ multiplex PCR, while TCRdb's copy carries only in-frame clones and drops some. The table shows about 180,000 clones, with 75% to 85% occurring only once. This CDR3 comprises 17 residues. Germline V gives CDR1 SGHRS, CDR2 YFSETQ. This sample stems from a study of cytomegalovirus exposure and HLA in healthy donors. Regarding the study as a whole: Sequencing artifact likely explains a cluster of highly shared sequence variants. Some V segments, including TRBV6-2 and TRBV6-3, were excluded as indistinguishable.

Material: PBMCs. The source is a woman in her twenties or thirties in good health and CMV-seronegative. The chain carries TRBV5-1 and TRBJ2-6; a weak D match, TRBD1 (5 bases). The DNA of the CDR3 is TGCGCCAGCAGCTTGCAGGGCTTCGGGTCTGGGGCCAACGGCCTGACTTTC. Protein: CASSLQGFGSGANGLTF.